The subject of this entry is one T cell receptor beta chain. The antigen is unknown. The entry originates in a study of cytomegalovirus exposure and HLA in healthy donors. The PCR ran on 60 Vbeta and 13 Jbeta primers. The repertoire was sequenced with immunoSEQ multiplex PCR; TCRdb's copy has only in-frame clones and lacks some. The data show some 150,000 clones, approximately 79% seen once. The V gene end was trimmed by 0 bases and the J gene end by 9 bases; junction bases not matched to a gene: 11. CDR1 and CDR2 from the germline V gene are KGHSH and LQKENI. The CDR3 runs 16 residues. Study conclusions and caveats: Rare sequences made up most TCRs, while some public TCRs were found in many donors. TCR beta V- and J-gene trimming, according to a later analysis, was linked to a missense DCLRE1C variant.

This TCR was sampled from a man aged 45 to 65 in good health and CMV-seropositive. The chain links TRBV18 to TRBJ2-5; 9 bases match TRBD1. The sequenced sample was PBMCs. The CDR3 nucleotides read TGTGCCAGCTCACCACCGGGACAGGGACCTCAAGGGGCCCAGTACTTC. Its translation is CASSPPGQGPQGAQYF.